This T cell receptor (beta chain) appears in the sequencing data of a study of T cell changes during pregnancy in multiple sclerosis. Assay used: immunoSEQ multiplex PCR; TCRdb lists only in-frame clones, some missing. The sample yields approximately 27,000 clones, roughly 92% seen once. This CDR3 region has 17 residues. V lost 7 bases and J 0 bases, leaving 19 bases between the germline ends. Germline V gives CDR1 MDHEN, CDR2 SYDVKM. The clonotype originates from a female donor with multiple sclerosis, enrolled in a pregnancy study. V and J are TRBV28 and TRBJ2-1, with D maybe TRBD1 (6 bases). Sequenced material: CD4+ T cells from peripheral blood mononuclear cells, taken in the first trimester of pregnancy. The CDR3: CASKPTGFGPSYNEQFF. The CDR3 nucleotides are TGTGCCAGCAAGCCGACAGGATTTGGGCCCTCCTACAATGAGCAGTTCTTC.